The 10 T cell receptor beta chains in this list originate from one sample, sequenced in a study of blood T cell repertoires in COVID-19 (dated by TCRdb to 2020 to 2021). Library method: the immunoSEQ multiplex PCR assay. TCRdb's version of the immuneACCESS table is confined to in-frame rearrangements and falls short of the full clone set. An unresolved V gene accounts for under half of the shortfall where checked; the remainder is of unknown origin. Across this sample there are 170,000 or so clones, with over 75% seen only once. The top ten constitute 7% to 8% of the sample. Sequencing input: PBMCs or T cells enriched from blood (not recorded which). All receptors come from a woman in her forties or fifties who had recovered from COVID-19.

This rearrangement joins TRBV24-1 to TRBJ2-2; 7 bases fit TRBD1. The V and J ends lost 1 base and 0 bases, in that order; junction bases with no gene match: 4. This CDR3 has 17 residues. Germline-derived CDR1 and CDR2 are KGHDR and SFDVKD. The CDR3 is CATSDFLQGTNTGELFF. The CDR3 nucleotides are TGTGCCACCAGTGATTTCCTACAGGGGACGAACACCGGGGAGCTGTTTTTT.

The CDR3 DNA is TGTGCCAGTCGGGAGAACTATGGCTACACCTTC. It specifies CASRENYGYTF. The gene calls are TRBV12-3 or TRBV12-4 and TRBJ1-2, with D uncertain. This CDR3 contains 11 residues. Between the trimmed V and J ends, which lost 9 bases and 2 bases, there was a span of 7 bases.

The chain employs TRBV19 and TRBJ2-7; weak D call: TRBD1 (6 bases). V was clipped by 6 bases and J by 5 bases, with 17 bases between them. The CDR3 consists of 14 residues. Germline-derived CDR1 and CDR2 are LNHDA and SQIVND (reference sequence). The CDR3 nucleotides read TGTGCCAGTAGACCAGGGGTTTCCGCGCACGAGCAGTACTTC. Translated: CASRPGVSAHEQYF. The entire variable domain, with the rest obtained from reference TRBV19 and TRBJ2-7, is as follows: DGGITQSPKYLFRKEGQNVTLSCEQNLNHDAMYWYRQDPGQGLRLIYYSQIVNDFQKGDIAEGYSVSREKKESFPLTVTSAQKNPTAFYLCASRPGVSAHEQYFGPGTRLTVT.

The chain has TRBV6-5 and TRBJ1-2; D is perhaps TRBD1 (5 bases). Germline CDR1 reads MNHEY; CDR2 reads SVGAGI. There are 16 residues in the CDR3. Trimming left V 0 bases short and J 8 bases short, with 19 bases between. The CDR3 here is CASSYSRDGSRRGYTF. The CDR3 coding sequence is TGTGCCAGCAGTTACTCACGGGACGGGAGCAGGAGAGGCTACACCTTC.

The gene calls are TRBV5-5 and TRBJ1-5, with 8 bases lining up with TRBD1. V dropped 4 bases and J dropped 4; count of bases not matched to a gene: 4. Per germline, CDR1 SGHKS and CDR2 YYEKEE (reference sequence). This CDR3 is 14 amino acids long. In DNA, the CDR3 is TGTGCCAGCAGCCAGGGACAGGTGAATCAGCCCCAGCATTTT. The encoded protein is CASSQGQVNQPQHF.

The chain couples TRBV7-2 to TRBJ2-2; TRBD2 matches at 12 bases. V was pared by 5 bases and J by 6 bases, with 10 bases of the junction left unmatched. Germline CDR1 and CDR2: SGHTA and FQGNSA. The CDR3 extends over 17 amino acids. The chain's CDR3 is CASSPLRLAGVSGELFF. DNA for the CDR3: TGTGCCAGCAGCCCGCTAAGACTAGCGGGAGTCTCCGGGGAGCTGTTTTTT.

The CDR3 loop reads CASSQGPTNYGYTF. The CDR3 nucleotides are TGCGCCAGCAGCCAGGGGCCAACTAACTATGGCTACACCTTC. The chain links TRBV4-3 to TRBJ1-2; tentative D call: TRBD1 (5 bases). Germline lookup yields CDR1 LGHNA and CDR2 YSLEER. CDR3 length: 14 residues. Trimming pared 3 bases from V and 0 bases from J, leaving 8 bases between.

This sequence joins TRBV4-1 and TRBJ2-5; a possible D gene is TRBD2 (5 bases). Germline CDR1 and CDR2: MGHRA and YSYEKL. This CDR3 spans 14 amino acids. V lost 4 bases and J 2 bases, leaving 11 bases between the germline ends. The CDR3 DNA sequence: TGCGCCAGCAGCCTGCGGGTACTTCAAGAGACCCAGTACTTC. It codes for CASSLRVLQETQYF.

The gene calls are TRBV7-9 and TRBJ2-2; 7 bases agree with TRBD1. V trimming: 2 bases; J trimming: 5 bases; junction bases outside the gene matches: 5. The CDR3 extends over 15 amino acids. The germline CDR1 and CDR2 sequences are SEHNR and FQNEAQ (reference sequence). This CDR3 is CASSLFGQVTGELFF. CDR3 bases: TGTGCCAGCAGCTTATTCGGACAGGTTACCGGGGAGCTGTTTTTT.

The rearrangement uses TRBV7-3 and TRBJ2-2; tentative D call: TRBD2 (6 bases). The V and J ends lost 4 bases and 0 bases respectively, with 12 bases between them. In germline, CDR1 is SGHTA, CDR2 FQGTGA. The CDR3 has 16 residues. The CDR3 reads CASSSRSGANTGELFF. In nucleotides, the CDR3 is TGTGCCAGCAGCTCCCGTAGCGGAGCGAACACCGGGGAGCTGTTTTTT.